A single sample is the source of the 27 T cell receptor beta chains below, sequenced in a study of T cell responses to AZD1222 COVID-19 vaccine. Libraries were prepared by immunoSEQ multiplex PCR; TCRdb keeps only in-frame clonotypes and omits some of them. The repertoire holds more than 85,000 clones, with around 93% as singletons. The sequenced sample was peripheral blood, obtained 28 days after the second AZD1222 dose. These receptors were taken from an adult who received the AZD1222 COVID-19 vaccine.

The rearrangement joins TRBV12-3 or TRBV12-4 to TRBJ2-2; the D gene is possibly TRBD1 (5 bases). The CDR3 consists of 13 residues. V shed 6 bases and J shed 5 bases, with 10 bases lying between them. In DNA form, the CDR3 reads TGTGCCAGCAGCCCGACAGAGACCGGGGAGCTGTTTTTT. Protein: CASSPTETGELFF.

The chain is built from TRBV7-9 and TRBJ1-4; D is ambiguous. The CDR3 loop spans 15 amino acids. CDR1 and CDR2 from the germline V gene are SEHNR and FQNEAQ (reference sequence). V lost 1 base and J lost 3, with 9 bases in between. For the CDR3, the DNA is TGTGCCAGCAGCTTAGAAGGGCGCCCTAATGAAAAACTGTTTTTT. Its translation: CASSLEGRPNEKLFF.

The chain is built from TRBV11-1 and TRBJ1-1; D unclear. Germline lookup yields CDR1 SGHAT and CDR2 FQDESV (reference sequence). This CDR3 contains 14 residues. V dropped 10 bases and J dropped 1 base, with 16 bases sitting between them. DNA of the CDR3: TGTGCCACCGGGAGGGAGACACGGAACACTGAAGCTTTCTTT. Its protein product is CATGRETRNTEAFF. The full variable domain, in which reference TRBV11-1 and TRBJ1-1 provide the parts outside the CDR3, is EAEVAQSPRYKITEKSQAVAFWCDPISGHATLYWYRQILGQGPELLVQFQDESVVDDSQLPKDRFSAERLKGVDSTLKIQPAELGDSAMYLCATGRETRNTEAFFGQGTRLTVV.

V gene TRBV11-2 combines with J gene TRBJ1-2; 11 bases are shared with TRBD1. The CDR3 is made up of 17 amino acids. CDR1 is SGHAT, CDR2 FQNNGV, per germline. Losses at the gene ends were 3 bases for V and 1 base for J; bases not matched to a gene: 7. The CDR3 is CASSFRTGGFGNYGYTF. The CDR3 nucleotides read TGTGCCAGCAGCTTTAGGACAGGGGGCTTCGGTAACTATGGCTACACCTTC.

This clone was counted once. This chain uses TRBV19 with TRBJ1-5; D is possibly TRBD1 (6 bases). Trimming cost V 5 bases and J 1 base, with 9 bases left between them. In germline, CDR1 is LNHDA, CDR2 SQIVND (reference sequence). The CDR3 covers 14 residues. The CDR3 DNA is TGTGCCAGTAGTGGCAGGGGAAGCAATCAGCCCCAGCATTTT. This codes for CASSGRGSNQPQHF.

The chain links TRBV6-5 to TRBJ2-5; possible D gene TRBD2, 7 bases. With 8 bases removed from V and 4 bases from J, the gap between germline ends came to 11 bases. CDR1 and CDR2 from the germline V gene are MNHEY and SVGAGI. The CDR3 is 12 amino acids. The CDR3 region has the DNA TGTGCCAGCGGGCGGGGGCGAGAGACCCAGTACTTC. Its translation: CASGRGRETQYF.

This chain uses TRBV6-5 with TRBJ1-4; TRBD1 is a possible D gene (5 bases). CDR1 is MNHEY and CDR2 is SVGAGI in the germline V gene. Trimming removed 0 bases from V and 7 bases from J, with 9 bases in between. The CDR3 has 14 residues. For the CDR3, the DNA is TGTGCCAGCAGTTACTCCGGGGGAGGTGAAAAACTGTTTTTT. Amino acids: CASSYSGGGEKLFF.

For the CDR3, the DNA is TGTGCCAGCAGCCATCCTCGACAGTTCGGACCCCTCAATCAGCCCCAGCATTTT. Its protein product is CASSHPRQFGPLNQPQHF. This chain connects TRBV28 to TRBJ1-5; D may be TRBD1 (5 bases). The germline gives CDR1 MDHEN, CDR2 SYDVKM. V dropped 6 bases and J dropped 3 bases, with 24 bases sitting between them. The CDR3 sequence is 18 residues long.

The chain carries TRBV30 and TRBJ2-7; possible D gene TRBD1, 6 bases. Germline V gives CDR1 GTSNPN, CDR2 SVGIG (reference sequence). There are 11 residues in the CDR3. Trimming took 0 bases from V and 6 from J, leaving 6 bases between them. Written as DNA, the CDR3 is TGTGCCTGGAGTGTAGGGGGCGAGCAGTACTTC. It is translated as CAWSVGGEQYF. The entire variable domain, with the rest obtained from reference TRBV30 and TRBJ2-7, is as follows: SQTIHQWPATLVQPVGSPLSLECTVEGTSNPNLYWYRQAAGRGLQLLFYSVGIGQISSEVPQNLSASRPQDRQFILSSKKLLLSDSGFYLCAWSVGGEQYFGPGTRLTVT.

V and J are TRBV19 and TRBJ2-3; 11 bases agree with TRBD2. The germline CDR1 and CDR2 sequences are LNHDA and SQIVND (reference sequence). With 6 bases clipped from V and 3 bases from J, the junction kept 8 bases outside the gene matches. The CDR3 extends over 16 amino acids. The CDR3 is CASRPTSGRTTDTQYF. The CDR3 DNA reads as TGTGCCAGTAGACCAACTAGCGGGAGAACGACAGATACGCAGTATTTT.

V usage is TRBV6-5 and J usage is TRBJ2-7; 10 bases map to TRBD2. After removal of 7 bases from V and 2 bases from J, the junction contained 8 bases not matched to a gene. This CDR3 is 15 amino acids long. Germline lookup yields CDR1 MNHEY and CDR2 SVGAGI. CDR3 bases: TGTGCCAGCATCTTAGTAGCGGGAGGAACCTACGAGCAGTACTTC. Its protein product is CASILVAGGTYEQYF.

V usage is TRBV6-6 and J usage is TRBJ1-1, with TRBD1 as a possible D gene (5 bases). Germline V gene data show CDR1 as MNHNY and CDR2 as SVGAGI (reference sequence). This CDR3 has 15 amino acids. The V end lost 2 bases, the J end lost 1 base, and 11 bases lay between the germline ends. The CDR3 DNA follows: TGTGCCAGCAGTTACGGGGGGTCTAAGAACACTGAAGCTTTCTTT. Its protein is CASSYGGSKNTEAFF.

The chain joins TRBV5-1 to TRBJ1-2, with 9 nucleotides matching TRBD1. Germline values: CDR1 SGHRS, CDR2 YFSETQ. This CDR3 comprises 14 residues. The trim removed 1 base at V and 8 bases at J, leaving 6 bases unmatched. CDR3 nucleotides: TGCGCCAGCAGCTTGACGCGGACAGGGGTCGGCTACACCTTC. This translates into CASSLTRTGVGYTF.

V usage is TRBV5-4 and J usage is TRBJ2-3; D possibly corresponds to TRBD2 (7 bases). CDR1 is SGHNT, CDR2 YYREEE, per germline (reference sequence). V lost 0 bases, J lost 6 bases, and 14 bases lay in between. The CDR3 extends over 15 amino acids. CDR3 in amino acids: CASSLAGGGSDTQYF. The CDR3 DNA follows: TGTGCCAGCAGCTTGGCGGGGGGCGGGAGCGATACGCAGTATTTT.

V is TRBV28 and J is TRBJ1-6, with TRBD1 identical over 8 bases. CDR1 and CDR2 (germline): MDHEN, SYDVKM. J lost 11 bases, V lost 3 bases, and 3 bases had no gene match. CDR3 length: 13 residues. The CDR3 protein is CASSFNRGTPLHF. Written as DNA, the CDR3 is TGTGCCAGCAGTTTCAACAGGGGGACACCCCTCCACTTT.

The genes are TRBV11-2 and TRBJ1-2; D is ambiguous. V was shortened by 6 bases and J by 4 bases, with 18 bases between the two germline ends. Germline V gene data show CDR1 as SGHAT and CDR2 as FQNNGV. CDR3 size: 15 residues. The CDR3 loop is CASRLASRSGYGYTF. The CDR3 region has the DNA TGTGCCAGCAGACTAGCCTCCAGGTCGGGCTATGGCTACACCTTC.

Details on this clone: The junction departs from the called germline gene at one end, perhaps through a read error. This chain links TRBV6-2 or TRBV6-3 with TRBJ1-4, with a weak D call TRBD1 (5 bases). Germline CDR1 MNHEY, CDR2 SVGEGT. The CDR3 has 14 residues. CDR3 coding DNA: TGTGCCAGCAGCTACTCCGACAGCCGAAAAAAACTGTTTTTT. Translated: CASSYSDSRKKLFF.

This chain uses TRBV5-5 with TRBJ1-6, with TRBD1 matching 8 bases. Germline V gene data show CDR1 as SGHKS and CDR2 as YYEKEE (reference sequence). The CDR3 loop spans 14 amino acids. V lost 3 bases to trimming and J lost 14 bases; unmatched junction nucleotides: 10. CDR3 amino acids: CASSSEYRGKALHF. As DNA, the CDR3 is TGTGCCAGCAGCTCAGAATACAGGGGGAAGGCCCTCCACTTT.

V is TRBV6-5 and J is TRBJ1-2, with 8 bases aligning to TRBD1. CDR3 length: 15 residues. J gave up 8 bases and V 0 bases, and 8 bases lay outside the gene matches. Germline V lookup: CDR1 MNHEY, CDR2 SVGAGI. The CDR3 coding sequence is TGTGCCAGCAGTTACTCGACCAGGGGGCGGAAGGGCTACACCTTC. This gives the protein CASSYSTRGRKGYTF.

The chain uses TRBV29-1 and TRBJ1-3, with D possibly being TRBD1 (5 bases). Trimming removed 4 bases from V and 0 bases from J, with 10 bases in between. Germline V CDR1 and CDR2: SQVTM, ANQGSEA. The CDR3 loop spans 14 amino acids. DNA for the CDR3: TGCAGCGTTGTATGGGGCCACTCTGGAAACACCATATATTTT. Translated, it gives CSVVWGHSGNTIYF.

The V call is TRBV29-1, the J call TRBJ1-1, with D perhaps matching TRBD1 (5 bases). The CDR3 is 13 residues long. Trimming removed 6 bases at V and 0 bases at J, with 11 bases between. Looked up from germline, CDR1 is SQVTM and CDR2 is ANQGSEA. The DNA for the CDR3 is TGCAGCGTCGCAGGGATCATGAACACTGAAGCTTTCTTT. Translated: CSVAGIMNTEAFF.

The chain recombines TRBV6-5 with TRBJ2-4; perhaps D is TRBD1 or TRBD2 (7 bases each). The CDR3 runs 14 residues. The V gene's germline CDR1 is MNHEY and CDR2 SVGAGI. Trimming removed 0 bases from V and 8 bases from J, with 11 bases in between. CDR3 sequence (DNA): TGTGCCAGCAGTTACTCGACAGGGAGGGACATTCAGTACTTC. As protein: CASSYSTGRDIQYF.

This chain links TRBV12-5 with TRBJ2-5; D is uncertain. The germline V gene encodes CDR1 LGHNT and CDR2 FRNRAP. The CDR3 length is 11 residues. V was trimmed by 4 bases and J by 5 bases, leaving 5 bases between them. The CDR3 region is CASGSMETQYF. In DNA form, the CDR3 reads TGTGCTAGTGGTTCGATGGAGACCCAGTACTTC.

The J gene is TRBJ2-2, the V gene TRBV5-1; 10 bases align to TRBD2. Germline values: CDR1 SGHRS, CDR2 YFSETQ. The CDR3 is 18 residues long. Trimming at V came to 3 bases and at J to 0 bases, leaving 8 bases not matched to a gene. CDR3 bases: TGCGCCAGCAGCTCAATCCCGGGACTAGCGTCGAACACCGGGGAGCTGTTTTTT. Encoded protein: CASSSIPGLASNTGELFF.

This clone was observed once. The chain carries TRBV5-1 and TRBJ1-2; maybe TRBD1 (6 bases). The CDR3 is 15 amino acids. The germline gives CDR1 SGHRS, CDR2 YFSETQ. Deletions cut 0 bases from V and 0 bases from J, with 9 bases between. CDR3 nucleotide sequence: TGCGCCAGCAGCTTGGAGGGGGTTCCTAACTATGGCTACACCTTC. Its translation: CASSLEGVPNYGYTF.

The gene calls are TRBV25-1 and TRBJ1-1, with 12 positions matching TRBD1. Germline V lookup: CDR1 MGHDK, CDR2 SYGVNS. J lost 3 bases, V lost 1 base, and 6 bases had no gene match. The CDR3 extends over 17 amino acids. The CDR3 reads CASSELGTGGLDTEAFF. CDR3 sequence (DNA): TGTGCCAGCAGTGAATTAGGGACAGGGGGCCTCGACACTGAAGCTTTCTTT.

The chain employs TRBV6-1 and TRBJ1-2; D ambiguous. Germline values: CDR1 MNHNS, CDR2 SASEGT. The CDR3 runs to 13 residues. Trimming took 1 base from V and 1 from J, leaving 4 bases between them. As DNA, the CDR3 is TGTGCCAGCAGTGAAGGGGGTAACTATGGCTACACCTTC. As protein: CASSEGGNYGYTF.